Presented here are 10 T cell receptor beta chains from one specimen sequenced in a study of shared clonotypes between healthy human individuals. This table comes from immunoSEQ multiplex PCR, and its TCRdb copy is limited to in-frame clones, with some not included. The sample lists under 1 million clones; 80% to 95% were seen once. Only CD45RO-negative cells positively selected for CCR7 counted as naive CD8 cells, so terminally differentiated effector memory CD45RA+ cells were excluded. Sequenced: naive CD8+ T cells sorted from blood. Receptor source: a man aged 30 to 39 in good health.

The chain couples TRBV11-3 to TRBJ2-1; 15 nucleotides align to TRBD2. Trimming removed 3 bases from V and 0 bases from J; junction bases left unmatched: 3. The germline CDR1 and CDR2 sequences are SGHNT and YENEEA. The CDR3 contains 18 residues. CDR3 residues: CASSLGLAGGSSYNEQFF. As DNA, the CDR3 is TGTGCCAGCAGCTTGGGACTAGCGGGGGGTTCCTCCTACAATGAGCAGTTCTTC.

The chain links TRBV4-3 to TRBJ2-2; TRBD1 aligns across 8 bases. Germline V gene sequence: CDR1 LGHNA, CDR2 YSLEER. The J segment lost 7 bases and the V segment lost 0 bases, leaving 22 bases of the junction unmatched. The CDR3 consists of 21 residues. CDR3 DNA: TGCGCCAGCAGCCAAGATTTGAGGGATCGGACAGGGAGTGTTTCGGGCGGGGAGCTGTTTTTT. It specifies CASSQDLRDRTGSVSGGELFF.

The J gene is TRBJ2-1, the V gene TRBV4-1; D is unresolved. This CDR3 has 16 amino acids. The V and J ends lost 4 bases and 0 bases respectively, with 13 bases between them. The germline V gene has CDR1 MGHRA and CDR2 YSYEKL. CDR3 sequence reads: CASSPHGASSYNEQFF. CDR3 bases: TGCGCCAGCAGCCCCCACGGCGCCAGCTCCTACAATGAGCAGTTCTTC.

The chain has TRBV5-4 and TRBJ1-2; D gene unclear. Trimming pared 1 base from V and 4 bases from J, leaving 11 bases between. The germline V gene encodes CDR1 SGHNT and CDR2 YYREEE (reference sequence). This CDR3 has 14 residues. CDR3 nucleotides: TGTGCCAGCAGCTTGAGCATGGGCCGCTATGGCTACACCTTC. Translating gives CASSLSMGRYGYTF.

The rearrangement uses TRBV4-2 and TRBJ1-1, with D hard to call. The CDR3 covers 14 residues. Germline V gene lookup returns CDR1 LGHNA and CDR2 YNFKEQ. V was shortened by 4 bases and J by 4 bases, with 13 bases between the two germline ends. The CDR3 loop is CASSLEAVGTEAFF. The CDR3 DNA follows: TGTGCCAGCAGCCTCGAGGCGGTGGGCACTGAAGCTTTCTTT.

This clone has a handful of counts. Written as DNA, the CDR3 is TGTGCCAGTAGTTCCGGGAACACTGAAGCTTTCTTT. Translation gives CASSSGNTEAFF. The chain links TRBV19 to TRBJ1-1; D gene uncertain. Germline CDR1 reads LNHDA; CDR2 reads SQIVND (reference sequence). Trimming stripped 5 bases from V and 1 base from J, with 5 bases between. The CDR3 is 12 residues long. Drawing the rest from reference TRBV19 and TRBJ1-1, the complete variable domain is DGGITQSPKYLFRKEGQNVTLSCEQNLNHDAMYWYRQDPGQGLRLIYYSQIVNDFQKGDIAEGYSVSREKKESFPLTVTSAQKNPTAFYLCASSSGNTEAFFGQGTRLTVV.

The chain carries TRBV28 and TRBJ2-7; D uncertain. Between the trimmed V and J ends, which lost 3 bases and 4 bases, there was a span of 10 bases. The CDR3 has 13 amino acids. Germline V lookup: CDR1 MDHEN, CDR2 SYDVKM. Written as DNA, the CDR3 is TGTGCCAGCAGTTTTCGGCTGGGTTACGAGCAGTACTTC. Translation gives CASSFRLGYEQYF.

This clone was counted between two and nine times. The J gene is TRBJ1-2, the V gene TRBV19, with D uncertain. The CDR3 is made up of 13 amino acids. V dropped 3 bases and J dropped 3 bases, with 8 bases sitting between them. Germline V gene lookup returns CDR1 LNHDA and CDR2 SQIVND (reference sequence). The CDR3 sequence is CASSITGYYGYTF. The CDR3 coding sequence is TGTGCCAGTAGTATCACTGGGTACTATGGCTACACCTTC.

Worth noting for this clone: An end of the junction does not agree with germline; a read error may underlie this. V and J are TRBV10-2 and TRBJ2-7; 13 bases are shared with TRBD2. Germline V gives CDR1 WSHSY, CDR2 SAAADI. The CDR3 consists of 12 residues. The CDR3 protein is CASLGLAGTWNF. CDR3 coding DNA: TGCGCCAGCTTGGGACTAGCGGGAACTTGGAACTTC.

The chain combines TRBV5-5 with TRBJ2-7; 7 bases fit TRBD1. The germline V gene encodes CDR1 SGHKS and CDR2 YYEKEE (reference sequence). Trimming removed 4 bases from V and 2 bases from J; junction bases left unmatched: 9. The CDR3 extends over 15 amino acids. In nucleotides, the CDR3 is TGTGCCAGCAGCCTGGGGACAGAGAGTCCCTACGAGCAGTACTTC. Protein: CASSLGTESPYEQYF.